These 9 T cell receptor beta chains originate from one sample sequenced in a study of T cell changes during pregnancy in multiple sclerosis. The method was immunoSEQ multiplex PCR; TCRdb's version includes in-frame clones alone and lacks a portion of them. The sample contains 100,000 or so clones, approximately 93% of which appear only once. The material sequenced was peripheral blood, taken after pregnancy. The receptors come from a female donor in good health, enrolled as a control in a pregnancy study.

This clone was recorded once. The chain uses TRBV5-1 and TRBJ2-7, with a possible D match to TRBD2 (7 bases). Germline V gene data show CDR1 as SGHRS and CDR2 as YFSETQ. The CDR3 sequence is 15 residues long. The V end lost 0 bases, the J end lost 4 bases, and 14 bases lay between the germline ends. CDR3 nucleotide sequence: TGCGCCAGCAGCTTGGAGGGGAGGGGGTTGTACGAGCAGTACTTC. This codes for CASSLEGRGLYEQYF.

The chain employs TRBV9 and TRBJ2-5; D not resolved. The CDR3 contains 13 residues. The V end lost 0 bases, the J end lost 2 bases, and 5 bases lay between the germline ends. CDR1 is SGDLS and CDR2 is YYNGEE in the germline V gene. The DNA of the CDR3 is TGTGCCAGCAGCGTAGCCCCTCAAGAGACCCAGTACTTC. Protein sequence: CASSVAPQETQYF.

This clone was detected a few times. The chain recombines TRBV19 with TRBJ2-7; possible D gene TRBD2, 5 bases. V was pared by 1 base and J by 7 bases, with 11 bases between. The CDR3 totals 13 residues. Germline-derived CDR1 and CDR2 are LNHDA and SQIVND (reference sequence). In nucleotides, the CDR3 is TGTGCCAGTAGTATAGCCATTACGGGGGAGCAGTACTTC. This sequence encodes CASSIAITGEQYF.

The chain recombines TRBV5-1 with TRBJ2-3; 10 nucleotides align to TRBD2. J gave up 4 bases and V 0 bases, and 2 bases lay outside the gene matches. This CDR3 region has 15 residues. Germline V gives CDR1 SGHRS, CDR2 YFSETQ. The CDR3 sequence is CASSLGLAGADTQYF. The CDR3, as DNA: TGCGCCAGCAGCTTGGGGCTAGCGGGAGCAGATACGCAGTATTTT.

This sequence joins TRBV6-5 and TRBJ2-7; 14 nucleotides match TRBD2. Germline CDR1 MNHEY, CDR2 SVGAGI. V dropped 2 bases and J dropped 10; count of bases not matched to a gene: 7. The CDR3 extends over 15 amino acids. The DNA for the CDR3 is TGTGCCAGCAGTTACACGGGACTAGCGGGAGAGGAACAGTACTTC. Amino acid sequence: CASSYTGLAGEEQYF.

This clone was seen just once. This CDR3 reads CASSLVGRQGRPDTQYF. The CDR3 DNA reads TGTGCCAGCAGCTTAGTGGGTCGACAGGGCCGTCCAGATACGCAGTATTTT. V and J are TRBV7-9 and TRBJ2-3; 7 nucleotides line up with TRBD1. Germline CDR1 SEHNR, CDR2 FQNEAQ (reference sequence). The CDR3 spans 17 residues. The V gene end was trimmed by 1 base and the J gene end by 4 bases; junction bases not matched to a gene: 11.

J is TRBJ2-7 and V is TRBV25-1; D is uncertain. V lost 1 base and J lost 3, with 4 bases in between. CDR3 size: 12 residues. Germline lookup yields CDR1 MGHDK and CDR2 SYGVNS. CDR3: CASSESVYEQYF. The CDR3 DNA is TGTGCCAGCAGTGAATCTGTCTACGAGCAGTACTTC.

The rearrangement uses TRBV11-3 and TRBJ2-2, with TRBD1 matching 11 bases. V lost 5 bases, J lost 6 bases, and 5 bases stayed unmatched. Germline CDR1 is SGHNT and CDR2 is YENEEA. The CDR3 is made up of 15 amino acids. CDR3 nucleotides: TGTGCCAGCAGCCAGGGGGGACAGGGGGCCGGGGAGCTGTTTTTT. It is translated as CASSQGGQGAGELFF.

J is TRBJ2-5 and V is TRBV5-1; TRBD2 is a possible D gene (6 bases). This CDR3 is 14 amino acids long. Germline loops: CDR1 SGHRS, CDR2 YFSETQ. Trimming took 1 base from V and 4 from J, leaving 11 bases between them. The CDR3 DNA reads TGCGCCAGCAGCTTGTGGGGGGAACTAGAGACCCAGTACTTC. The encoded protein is CASSLWGELETQYF.